The subject of this entry is one T cell receptor beta chain. The antigen is unknown. This record belongs to a study of blood T cells in healthy people across ages. Study-level points and caveats: Relative to aged donors, long-lived donors carried more naive CD4+ cells and displayed higher diversity.

The CDR3 extends over 13 amino acids. V lost 5 bases, J lost 0 bases, and 8 bases lay in between. Germline V gives CDR1 DFQATT, CDR2 SNEGSKA (reference sequence). The use of a sample-barcoded 5' primer and a J-beta primer mix characterized a second PCR of 7 to 11 cycles. Using its own MiXCR run on the 5' RACE reads, TCRdb lists one record per CDR3 protein. The sample has approximately 800,000 distinct CDR3 sequences, 25% seen once. The same data also contributed to another study, on T cells of mothers and their children.

The chain combines TRBV20-1 with TRBJ1-3, with D maybe TRBD1 (6 bases). The receptor comes from a boy between 10 and 17 years old in good health. The sample consisted of blood. The CDR3 DNA follows: TGCAGTGCTGAGGGGGACTCTGGAAACACCATATATTTT. Translated: CSAEGDSGNTIYF.